Listed below are T cell receptor beta chains from one sample, sequenced in a study of a mutant IDH1 vaccine in newly diagnosed glioma. No antigen is known for these receptors. The method was immunoSEQ multiplex PCR; TCRdb's version includes in-frame clones alone and lacks a portion of them. The table has approximately 45,000 clones, 85% to 95% seen once. Sequences were derived from PBMCs, sampled from a glioma patient whose treatment included an IDH1 peptide vaccine. These receptors all stem from a man aged 50 or older with glioma. Each CDR3 is given with its conserved first and last residue. D genes are given only for firm matches. Where a row states a size, it is once, few, many or the class of an expanded clone; other rows omit it.

D gene,clone size,V gene,J gene,CDR3 protein,CDR3 DNA
-,once,TRBV7-9,TRBJ1-1,CASSLGALNTEAFF,TGTGCCAGCAGCTTAGGGGCGCTGAACACTGAAGCTTTCTTT
-,-,TRBV27,TRBJ1-1,CASSLGRNTEAFF,TGTGCCAGCAGTTTAGGACGGAACACTGAAGCTTTCTTT
-,-,TRBV9,TRBJ2-7,CASSVEQGVRPDEQYF,TGTGCCAGCAGCGTAGAACAGGGAGTTCGACCGGACGAGCAGTACTTC
-,-,TRBV18,TRBJ1-4,CASSPYNRNNEKLFF,TGTGCCAGCTCACCATATAACAGGAATAATGAAAAACTGTTTTTT
-,-,TRBV4-1,TRBJ2-6,CASSRPGANVLTF,TGCGCCAGCAGTCGACCTGGGGCCAACGTCCTGACTTTC
-,-,TRBV30,TRBJ1-1,CAWSGDPAAFF,TGTGCCTGGAGCGGGGACCCGGCGGCTTTCTTT
-,-,TRBV28,TRBJ2-7,CASSARTAEQYF,TGTGCCAGCAGTGCCAGGACAGCCGAGCAGTACTTC
-,-,TRBV30,TRBJ1-2,CAWSRGGLGDYGYTF,TGTGCCTGGAGTAGGGGGGGATTGGGTGACTATGGCTACACCTTC
TRBD1,-,TRBV6-1,TRBJ1-4,CASSARTGGARATNEKLFF,TGTGCCAGCAGTGCTCGTACAGGGGGTGCTCGAGCAACTAATGAAAAACTGTTTTTT
-,-,TRBV19,TRBJ1-1,CASSIWSEAEAFF,TGTGCCAGTAGTATCTGGTCGGAGGCTGAAGCTTTCTTT
TRBD1,-,TRBV7-8,TRBJ2-7,CASRRDSRYEQYF,TGTGCCAGCAGACGGGACAGTCGCTACGAGCAGTACTTC
-,-,TRBV9,TRBJ2-2,CASSSLDRNTGELFF,TGTGCCAGCAGCTCCCTGGACAGGAACACCGGGGAGCTGTTTTTT
-,-,TRBV28,TRBJ2-1,CASSLQGNEQFF,TGTGCCAGCAGTCTCCAGGGTAATGAGCAGTTCTTC
-,once,TRBV19,TRBJ2-7,CAILTGTHEQYF,TGTGCCATATTAACAGGGACCCACGAGCAGTACTTC
TRBD1,-,TRBV2,TRBJ1-5,CASRDRTGGDQPQHF,TGTGCCAGCAGGGACCGAACAGGGGGCGATCAGCCCCAGCATTTT
-,-,TRBV2,TRBJ1-1,CASSKALGRSNTEAFF,TGTGCCAGCAGTAAAGCGCTTGGCAGGTCTAACACTGAAGCTTTCTTT
TRBD1,-,TRBV15,TRBJ1-1,CATSDSGQGANLNTEAFF,TGTGCCACCAGTGATTCGGGACAGGGGGCCAATTTAAACACTGAAGCTTTCTTT
-,-,TRBV6-6,TRBJ1-3,CASSADTSGNTIYF,TGTGCCAGCAGCGCGGACACTTCTGGAAACACCATATATTTT
-,-,TRBV19,TRBJ2-7,CASSIDPAKSYEQYF,TGTGCCAGTAGTATAGATCCGGCCAAGTCCTACGAGCAGTACTTC
TRBD1,-,TRBV7-3,TRBJ2-3,CASSTSGTGADTQYF,TGTGCCAGCAGCACATCCGGGACAGGGGCAGATACGCAGTATTTT
-,-,TRBV9,TRBJ2-5,CASSPRGGPQETQYF,TGTGCCAGCAGCCCAAGGGGGGGGCCTCAAGAGACCCAGTACTTC
-,-,TRBV5-1,TRBJ1-1,CASSPRAGGVDTEAFF,TGCGCCAGCAGCCCCCGGGCGGGCGGGGTAGACACTGAAGCTTTCTTT
TRBD2,-,TRBV10-3,TRBJ2-1,CAISEGTSGSYNEQFF,TGTGCCATCAGTGAGGGGACTAGCGGTTCCTACAATGAGCAGTTCTTC
-,few,TRBV10-1,TRBJ1-1,CASSESVLTEAFF,TGCGCCAGCAGTGAGTCGGTCCTGACCGAGGCTTTCTTT
TRBD1,-,TRBV7-2,TRBJ1-5,CASSFRTGGKTFGQPQHF,TGTGCCAGCAGCTTCCGGACAGGGGGCAAAACATTTGGTCAGCCCCAGCATTTT
-,-,TRBV19,TRBJ1-2,CASSMGDYYGYTF,TGTGCCAGTAGTATGGGGGACTACTATGGCTACACCTTC
-,-,TRBV7-9,TRBJ1-5,CASSLGGYSNQPQHF,TGTGCCAGCAGCTTAGGGGGTTATAGCAATCAGCCCCAGCATTTT
TRBD1,-,TRBV18,TRBJ1-4,CASSPVNRGNEKLFF,TGTGCCAGCTCACCCGTCAACAGGGGGAATGAAAAACTGTTTTTT
-,-,TRBV2,TRBJ2-7,CASSVESYEQYF,TGTGCCAGCAGTGTTGAATCCTACGAGCAGTACTTC
-,-,TRBV15,TRBJ2-1,CATRGESTGTIPYNEQFF,TGTGCCACCAGGGGTGAAAGTACAGGGACCATCCCCTACAATGAGCAGTTCTTC
-,-,TRBV5-3,TRBJ1-4,CARSPLGSPNEKLFF,TGTGCCAGAAGCCCGCTTGGCAGTCCTAATGAAAAACTGTTTTTT
TRBD1,-,TRBV30,TRBJ1-2,CALDNSGTGGYTF,TGTGCCTTAGACAACTCCGGGACAGGGGGCTACACCTTC
-,-,TRBV9,TRBJ1-2,CASSARTTNYGYTF,TGTGCCAGCAGCGCACGAACAACCAACTATGGCTACACCTTC
-,once,TRBV15,TRBJ2-1,CATSREGGSAYNEQFF,TGTGCCACCAGCAGAGAAGGGGGTTCGGCCTACAATGAGCAGTTCTTC
-,-,TRBV15,TRBJ1-4,CATSKKEKLFF,TGTGCCACCAGCAAGAAGGAAAAACTGTTTTTT
-,-,TRBV28,TRBJ2-3,CASSVPGLSTDTQYF,TGTGCCAGCAGTGTCCCTGGACTCAGCACAGATACGCAGTATTTT
TRBD1,once,TRBV9,TRBJ2-3,CASSDTGGFYTDTQYF,TGTGCCAGCAGTGACACAGGGGGCTTCTACACAGATACGCAGTATTTT
-,-,TRBV13,TRBJ2-1,CASSPRTDEQFF,TGTGCCAGCAGCCCCCGGACTGATGAGCAGTTCTTC
-,-,TRBV10-1,TRBJ1-2,CASSPDQGLDYGYTF,TGCGCCAGCAGTCCCGACCAGGGGCTCGACTATGGCTACACCTTC
TRBD1,-,TRBV6-6,TRBJ1-1,CASSYGRGRGVAEAFF,TGTGCCAGCAGTTACGGGAGGGGGCGAGGCGTAGCTGAAGCTTTCTTT
TRBD2,-,TRBV10-1,TRBJ2-1,CASSESEAGAYNEQFF,TGCGCCAGCAGTGAGTCAGAAGCGGGAGCCTACAATGAGCAGTTCTTC
-,-,TRBV19,TRBJ1-5,CASSVKVGRNQPQHF,TGTGCCAGTAGTGTAAAGGTGGGCCGCAATCAGCCCCAGCATTTT
TRBD1,-,TRBV6-6,TRBJ2-7,CASSTDRANYEQYF,TGTGCCAGCAGTACGGACAGGGCGAACTACGAGCAGTACTTC
TRBD1,-,TRBV9,TRBJ1-1,CASSVGDRVSWNTEAFF,TGTGCCAGCAGCGTAGGGGACAGGGTTTCTTGGAACACTGAAGCTTTCTTT
TRBD1,-,TRBV7-9,TRBJ2-3,CASSLFDRAPDTQYF,TGTGCCAGCAGCTTATTTGACAGGGCGCCAGATACGCAGTATTTT
-,-,TRBV21-1,TRBJ1-1,CASPGRGGNTEAFF,TGTGCCAGCCCGGGACGGGGAGGGAACACTGAAGCTTTCTTT
-,-,TRBV2,TRBJ2-5,CASSAPQETQYF,TGTGCCAGCAGCGCTCCCCAAGAGACCCAGTACTTC
TRBD1,-,TRBV4-3,TRBJ1-1,CASTRDRTKNTEAFF,TGCGCCAGCACCCGGGACAGAACGAAGAACACTGAAGCTTTCTTT
TRBD1,-,TRBV20-1,TRBJ1-2,CSATGQYGYTF,TGCAGTGCTACGGGACAGTATGGCTACACCTTC
-,-,TRBV28,TRBJ2-7,CASTSPLRDSYEQYF,TGTGCCAGCACTTCCCCTTTGCGGGACTCCTACGAGCAGTACTTC
-,-,TRBV2,TRBJ1-2,CASSESPGGYGYTF,TGTGCCAGCAGTGAATCTCCGGGAGGCTATGGCTACACCTTC